These 21 T cell receptor beta chains were all obtained from the same sample, sequenced in a study of CD8+CD57+ T cells in acquired aplastic anemia (dated by TCRdb to the late 2010s). Sequencing used an Illumina HiSeq 2000. Profiling of TCR beta VDJ combinations and CDR3 sequences used genomic DNA as the template. Using fastp trimming at Q25 and MiXCR clonotype assembly, TCRdb reanalyzed the public sequencing data and kept in-frame beta chains. CDR3 protein duplicates are merged, each entry listing the most common genes and DNA. This sample lists roughly 250,000 distinct CDR3 sequences; 40% to 50% were detected once. Jointly, the top ten make up 7.8% of the sample. Patients chosen for sequencing had shown expansion of CD8+CD57+ cells by flow cytometry. The sample was sorted CD4+, CD8+, or CD8+CD57+ T cells (not recorded which) from PBMCs. All receptors derive from a human donor with aplastic anemia.

This clonotype was counted only a few times. V gene TRBV7-6 combines with J gene TRBJ2-3; 8 nucleotides align to TRBD2. V dropped 3 bases and J dropped 9; count of bases not matched to a gene: 2. Germline V CDR1 and CDR2: SGHVS, FNYEAQ. The CDR3 is 12 amino acids. In nucleotides, the CDR3 is TGTGCCAGCAGCTTCCCGGGGGGGACGCAGTATTTT. As protein: CASSFPGGTQYF.

As to this clonotype: A read error is likely, as this CDR3 ends without the conserved phenylalanine or tryptophan. The CDR3 coding sequence is TGTGCCTGGAGTACCGGGTCTGATGAAAAACTGTTTCTT. It specifies CAWSTGSDEKLFL. The chain links TRBV30 to TRBJ1-4; D gene unclear. Trimming removed 2 bases from V and 6 bases from J, with 10 bases in between. The CDR3 has 13 residues. Germline CDR1 is GTSNPN and CDR2 is SVGIG (reference sequence).

This rearrangement joins TRBV7-3 to TRBJ1-2, with 9 nucleotides matching TRBD1. CDR1 is SGHTA, CDR2 FQGTGA, per germline. The junction had 11 bases not matched to a gene; V was cut back by 6 bases and J by 6 bases. The CDR3 has 15 amino acids. The CDR3 reads CASSRAGTGTDGYTF. CDR3 sequence (DNA): TGTGCCAGCAGTCGCGCCGGGACAGGGACAGATGGCTACACCTTC.

This clonotype has ten or more counts. The V and J genes are TRBV19 and TRBJ1-5; 7 nucleotides line up with TRBD1. Germline V gene data show CDR1 as LNHDA and CDR2 as SQIVND (reference sequence). This CDR3 contains 13 residues. J gave up 12 bases and V 6 bases, and 11 bases lay outside the gene matches. The CDR3 DNA sequence: TGTGCCAGTAGCTCGGACAGGTTGTGGTTCCAGCATTTT. It specifies CASSSDRLWFQHF.

This clonotype has ten or more counts. This chain connects TRBV4-3 to TRBJ2-7; TRBD1 agrees at 7 bases. The V segment lost 0 bases and the J segment 2 bases; nucleotides outside the gene matches: 1. CDR3 length equals 14 residues. CDR1 and CDR2 (germline): LGHNA, YSLEER. The CDR3 spells CASSQDRGTYEQYF. The CDR3 DNA is TGCGCCAGCAGCCAAGACAGGGGGACCTACGAGCAGTACTTC.

This sequence joins TRBV30 and TRBJ1-2; tentative D call: TRBD1 (5 bases). Germline V lookup: CDR1 GTSNPN, CDR2 SVGIG (reference sequence). The CDR3 totals 14 residues. V lost 8 bases, J lost 13 bases, and 29 bases lay in between. CDR3 DNA sequence: TGTGCCGGGAAGAGACCCTCGAAAGGGACCGTCATCACCTTC. Translating it yields CAGKRPSKGTVITF.

There are many counts of this clonotype. The V gene is TRBV15, the J gene TRBJ2-5; 11 nucleotides align to TRBD1. CDR3 size: 15 residues. From germline, CDR1 is LNHNV and CDR2 YYDKDF (reference sequence). J was trimmed by 5 bases and V by 6 bases; bases with no gene match: 8. CDR3 region: CATSKRTGGAETQYF. CDR3 coding DNA: TGTGCCACCAGTAAACGGACAGGGGGCGCGGAGACCCAGTACTTC.

Only one count was recorded for this clonotype. The chain has TRBV14 and TRBJ1-1, with a possible D match to TRBD1 (6 bases). V lost 0 bases, J lost 4 bases, and 15 bases lay in between. Germline CDR1 and CDR2: SGHDN and FVKESK. This CDR3 contains 16 residues. CDR3 in DNA: TGTGCCAGCAGCCAAGATCTTGGGGGCGGAGGCACTGAAGCTTTCTTT. Protein product: CASSQDLGGGGTEAFF.

The V call is TRBV7-2, the J call TRBJ1-3, with 8 bases matching TRBD1. The germline CDR1 and CDR2 sequences are SGHTA and FQGNSA. The junction had 6 bases not matched to a gene; V was cut back by 5 bases and J by 0 bases. The CDR3 is made up of 16 amino acids. The CDR3 reads CASSGKQGDSGNTIYF. The CDR3 bases are TGTGCCAGCAGCGGAAAACAGGGGGACTCTGGAAACACCATATATTTT.

The rearrangement joins TRBV12-3 or TRBV12-4 to TRBJ1-5, with 7 bases matching TRBD1. The CDR3 extends over 15 amino acids. The J segment lost 5 bases and the V segment lost 6 bases, leaving 10 bases of the junction unmatched. CDR3 protein: CASRTGTARDQPQHF. The CDR3 DNA follows: TGTGCCAGCAGAACCGGGACAGCGAGGGATCAGCCCCAGCATTTT.

The chain uses TRBV10-3 and TRBJ2-3, with 11 bases matching TRBD2. The germline V gene has CDR1 ENHRY and CDR2 SYGVKD. The CDR3 length is 18 residues. V trimming: 5 bases; J trimming: 3 bases; junction bases outside the gene matches: 13. DNA for the CDR3: TGTGCCATCAGTCTACCGGGACTAGCGGAGACATCTACAGATACGCAGTATTTT. Translated, it gives CAISLPGLAETSTDTQYF.

This clonotype was observed many times. The chain joins TRBV20-1 to TRBJ2-2; the match to TRBD1 covers 8 bases. Germline CDR1 is DFQATT and CDR2 is SNEGSKA (reference sequence). V lost 5 bases, J lost 4 bases, and 9 bases stayed unmatched. The CDR3 length is 15 residues. CDR3 in amino acids: CSAQHRGLSTGELFF. The CDR3 nucleotides are TGCAGTGCTCAGCACAGGGGGTTGAGCACCGGGGAGCTGTTTTTT.

The genes are TRBV5-1 and TRBJ1-2, with D maybe TRBD1 (5 bases). V was trimmed by 0 bases and J by 8 bases, leaving 14 bases between them. Germline V CDR1 and CDR2: SGHRS, YFSETQ. CDR3 length: 14 amino acids. The CDR3 region has the DNA TGCGCCAGCAGCTTGGTTCCCCTGCGGGGGGGCTACACCTTC. Translation gives CASSLVPLRGGYTF.

This chain uses TRBV9 with TRBJ2-5, with 9 bases matching TRBD1. J was trimmed by 1 base and V by 4 bases; bases with no gene match: 5. The CDR3 has 15 amino acids. Germline CDR1 SGDLS, CDR2 YYNGEE. CDR3 sequence (DNA): TGTGCCAGCAGCCAGCAGACAGGGGGCCAAGAGACCCAGTACTTC. This codes for CASSQQTGGQETQYF.

About this clonotype: This could be a read error, since a much larger clone is one nucleotide away. The rearrangement uses TRBV4-1 and TRBJ2-5; TRBD2 might be the D (6 bases). CDR1 and CDR2 from the germline V gene are MGHRA and YSYEKL. Trimming took off 1 base at V and 4 bases at J, with 16 bases between the two ends. This CDR3 spans 16 amino acids. The chain's CDR3 is CASSQGSQGGRETQYF. CDR3 in DNA: TGCGCCAGCAGCCAAGGCTCGCAGGGAGGCCGAGAGACCCAGTACTTC.

This clonotype was found a few times. A much larger clone sits a single nucleotide away, making a read error possible. The chain uses TRBV2 and TRBJ2-2; perhaps D is TRBD1 or TRBD2 (5 bases each). CDR3 length: 15 residues. Germline V gene lookup returns CDR1 SNHLY and CDR2 FYNNEI. Written as DNA, the CDR3 is TGTGCCAGCAGTGAGGAAAAGGGGCACACCGGGGAGCCGTTTTTT. It specifies CASSEEKGHTGEPFF.

About this clonotype itself: A much larger clone differs from this one at a single base, so this may be a read error. The chain couples TRBV20-1 to TRBJ2-7; perhaps TRBD2 as D (7 bases). Per germline, CDR1 DFQATT and CDR2 SNEGSKA (reference sequence). CDR3 size: 15 residues. Trimming took 0 bases from V and 7 from J, leaving 19 bases between them. CDR3 DNA: TGCAGTGCTAGAGAAGGGGGGGCTTCCTACAATGAGCAGTACTTC. Amino acid sequence: CSAREGGASYNEQYF.

The J gene is TRBJ1-2, the V gene TRBV19; 7 bases are shared with TRBD1. The J segment lost 5 bases and the V segment lost 5 bases, leaving 8 bases of the junction unmatched. Germline V gene sequence: CDR1 LNHDA, CDR2 SQIVND (reference sequence). The CDR3 is 14 residues long. CDR3 nucleotide sequence: TGTGCCAGTAGTGACCGACAGGGCAAATATGGCTACACCTTC. Residues: CASSDRQGKYGYTF.

The chain is built from TRBV7-6 and TRBJ2-1; D possibly corresponds to TRBD2 (5 bases). V was pared by 5 bases and J by 6 bases, with 8 bases between. The CDR3 consists of 12 residues. Germline loops: CDR1 SGHVS, CDR2 FNYEAQ. CDR3 amino acids: CASSPDFNEQFF. The CDR3 region has the DNA TGTGCCAGCAGCCCGGACTTCAATGAGCAGTTCTTC.

The chain has TRBV7-9 and TRBJ2-7; maybe TRBD2 (7 bases). V was clipped by 5 bases and J by 1 base, with 18 bases between them. The CDR3 contains 16 residues. The V gene's germline CDR1 is SEHNR and CDR2 FQNEAQ (reference sequence). The chain's CDR3 is CASSIRGAITSYEQYF. CDR3 nucleotide sequence: TGTGCCAGCAGCATACGGGGGGCCATAACATCCTACGAGCAGTACTTC.

J is TRBJ2-7 and V is TRBV19; 9 nucleotides agree with TRBD1. CDR1 and CDR2 from the germline V gene are LNHDA and SQIVND (reference sequence). Losses at the gene ends were 3 bases for V and 5 bases for J; bases not matched to a gene: 5. The CDR3 is 14 residues long. CDR3 region: CASSISGQGHEQYF. CDR3 DNA: TGTGCCAGTAGTATCTCGGGACAGGGCCACGAGCAGTACTTC.